This T cell receptor beta chain was captured by sequencing in a study of shared clonotypes between healthy human individuals. The assay was immunoSEQ multiplex PCR, and TCRdb's table has in-frame clones only and misses some. The repertoire holds 2 million to 2.5 million clones, with around 92% as singletons. The V gene's germline CDR1 is SGHTA and CDR2 FQGTGA. Trimming took 3 bases from V and 6 from J; bases not matched to a gene: 10. This CDR3 spans 15 amino acids. The chain links TRBV7-3 to TRBJ1-1, with TRBD1 matching over 7 bases. The sequence was collected from a man between 18 and 35 years old in good health. Some clones in this sample may be carry-over from other donors' samples. The sample was naive CD4+ T cells from PBMCs. Subset denoted: CD45RA+ positively selected. CDR3 protein: CASSFSTGVASEAFF. In DNA form, the CDR3 reads TGTGCCAGCAGCTTTTCAACAGGGGTCGCCTCTGAAGCTTTCTTT.